A selection of T cell receptor beta chains follows, all from one sample in a study of patients and donors after allogeneic stem cell transplantation. Using its own MiXCR run on the RT-PCR reads, TCRdb lists one record per CDR3 protein. The repertoire holds about 960,000 distinct CDR3 sequences, with roughly 18% as singletons. The sequenced sample was blood, either unsorted or a sorted T cell fraction (not recorded which). The receptors come from a human donor who was either an allogeneic HSCT recipient or a stem cell or donor lymphocyte infusion donor (not recorded which). It is not recorded whose cells these are; they may come from a transplant donor. CDR3s include the opening cysteine and the closing phenylalanine or tryptophan. The D gene is left open where the match is weak. Clone size is not always given. Where it is, it says once, few, many or a class for expanded clones.

V: TRBV10-3; J: TRBJ2-7; D: NA; size: few; DNA: TGTGCCATCAGTGAGTCGGATACAGGCCCCTACGAGCAGTACTTC; CDR3: CAISESDTGPYEQYF
V: TRBV20-1; J: TRBJ2-1; D: NA; size: NA; DNA: TGCAGTGCTAGAGCCTCAGGGGACCCAGAGCAGTTCTTC; CDR3: CSARASGDPEQFF
V: TRBV20-1; J: TRBJ2-5; D: NA; size: NA; DNA: TGCAGTGCTAGATCCCGGACGTCGCAAGAGACCCAGTACTTC; CDR3: CSARSRTSQETQYF
V: TRBV15; J: TRBJ1-5; D: TRBD1; size: NA; DNA: TGTGCCACCAGCAGGGAGGGACAGGGGCTAAGCAATCAGCCCCAGCATTTT; CDR3: CATSREGQGLSNQPQHF
V: TRBV12-3/TRBV12-4; J: TRBJ1-1; D: NA; size: few; DNA: TGTGCCAGCATCCTGAAAGGGGAAGCTTTCTTT; CDR3: CASILKGEAFF
V: TRBV5-1; J: TRBJ2-3; D: NA; size: few; DNA: TGCGCCAGCAGCTTGACAGATGGGGATACGCAGTATTTT; CDR3: CASSLTDGDTQYF
V: TRBV12-5; J: TRBJ2-1; D: NA; size: few; DNA: TGTGCTAGTGGTTCGACCGACAATGAGCAGTTCTTC; CDR3: CASGSTDNEQFF
V: TRBV4-1; J: TRBJ2-7; D: TRBD2; size: NA; DNA: TGCGCCAGCAGCTCACCCTCCGGGACTAGCGGGGGAGGGAACGAGCAGTACTTC; CDR3: CASSSPSGTSGGGNEQYF
V: TRBV6-1; J: TRBJ2-1; D: TRBD2; size: NA; DNA: TGTGCCAGCAGTGAAGACCGGCGACTAGCGGGGGGAGGTAATGAGCAGTTCTTC; CDR3: CASSEDRRLAGGGNEQFF
V: TRBV20-1; J: TRBJ1-1; D: NA; size: many; DNA: TGCAGTGCTAGCGACAACACTGAAGCTTTCTTT; CDR3: CSASDNTEAFF
V: TRBV29-1; J: TRBJ1-2; D: NA; size: NA; DNA: TGCAGCGTTGGGGAGGGGACGGACTATGGCTACACCTTC; CDR3: CSVGEGTDYGYTF
V: TRBV7-2; J: TRBJ2-7; D: TRBD2; size: NA; DNA: TGTGCCAGCAGCTTAGGTAGAGCGGGAGAGAAAGAGCAGTACTTC; CDR3: CASSLGRAGEKEQYF
V: TRBV6-1; J: TRBJ1-1; D: NA; size: few; DNA: TGTGCCAGTAAACGGGGCGAGAAGACTGAAGCTTTCTTT; CDR3: CASKRGEKTEAFF
V: TRBV5-5; J: TRBJ1-1; D: NA; size: many; DNA: TGTGCCAGCAGCTTTGGGAATGAAGCTTTCTTT; CDR3: CASSFGNEAFF
V: TRBV5-4; J: TRBJ1-1; D: NA; size: few; DNA: TGTGCCAGCAGCTTGGGTATGGTGGGGGCGAGGAACACTGAAGCTTTCTTT; CDR3: CASSLGMVGARNTEAFF
V: TRBV11-3; J: TRBJ1-2; D: NA; size: NA; DNA: TGTGCCAGCAGCTTGTCAGGGTTGGGATTTGGTTATGGCTACACCTTC; CDR3: CASSLSGLGFGYGYTF
V: TRBV10-3; J: TRBJ1-5; D: NA; size: NA; DNA: TGTGCCATCAGTGAGGAGGCGAATAGCAATCAGCCCCAGCATTTT; CDR3: CAISEEANSNQPQHF
V: TRBV5-4; J: TRBJ2-1; D: TRBD2; size: few; DNA: TGTGCCAGCAGCTGGACTAGCGGGAGGAGCAATGAGCAGTTCTTC; CDR3: CASSWTSGRSNEQFF
V: TRBV12-3/TRBV12-4; J: TRBJ2-7; D: TRBD2; size: NA; DNA: TGTGCCAGCAGCAACCGCGGGAGCTCCTACGAGCAGTACTTC; CDR3: CASSNRGSSYEQYF
V: TRBV27; J: TRBJ2-7; D: TRBD1; size: few; DNA: TGTGCCAGCAGTTTTTGGGACAGAGTAACCTACGAGCAGTACTTC; CDR3: CASSFWDRVTYEQYF
V: TRBV4-2; J: TRBJ2-3; D: NA; size: once; DNA: TGTGCCAGCAGCCAAGATGGAAGAGATAGCACAGATACGCAGTATTTT; CDR3: CASSQDGRDSTDTQYF
V: TRBV2; J: TRBJ2-4; D: TRBD1; size: few; DNA: TGTGCCAGCAGTGGAACAGGGGATTCCAAAAACATTCAGTACTTC; CDR3: CASSGTGDSKNIQYF
V: TRBV2; J: TRBJ2-2; D: TRBD1; size: few; DNA: TGTGCCAGCAGTGTAACAGGGGGCAGCACCGGGGAGCTGTTTTTT; CDR3: CASSVTGGSTGELFF
V: TRBV20-1; J: TRBJ2-1; D: NA; size: few; DNA: TGCAGTGCTAGAGTGAAGGGTGCCACCTACAATGAGCAGTTCTTC; CDR3: CSARVKGATYNEQFF
V: TRBV7-9; J: TRBJ1-1; D: TRBD1; size: few; DNA: TGTGCCAGCGCTGAGACAGGGATGGAAACTGAAGCTTTCTTT; CDR3: CASAETGMETEAFF
V: TRBV6-2/TRBV6-3; J: TRBJ1-1; D: TRBD1; size: NA; DNA: TGTGCCAGCAGAGCACAGGGGGCGGTCACTGAAGCTTTCTTT; CDR3: CASRAQGAVTEAFF
V: TRBV12-3/TRBV12-4; J: TRBJ1-5; D: NA; size: few; DNA: TGTGCCAGCAGCGCCGGGAGGCAAGGGCAGCCCCAGCATTTT; CDR3: CASSAGRQGQPQHF
V: TRBV11-1; J: TRBJ2-1; D: TRBD2; size: NA; DNA: TGTGCCAGCAGCTGGGGACTAGCGGCGGGCGACCTCTACAATGAGCAGTTCTTC; CDR3: CASSWGLAAGDLYNEQFF
V: TRBV5-1; J: TRBJ2-1; D: NA; size: few; DNA: TGCGCCAGCAGCTCCGACAGCAGCTCCTACAATGAGCAGTTCTTC; CDR3: CASSSDSSSYNEQFF
V: TRBV7-9; J: TRBJ2-1; D: NA; size: few; DNA: TGTGCCAGCAGTTCCTGGCAACTATCCGACTACAATGAGCAGTTCTTC; CDR3: CASSSWQLSDYNEQFF
V: TRBV21-1; J: TRBJ2-3; D: NA; size: NA; DNA: TGTGCCAGCAGCAAAAGGGGGGCTAGGATCACAGATACGCAGTATTTT; CDR3: CASSKRGARITDTQYF
V: TRBV9; J: TRBJ1-2; D: NA; size: many; DNA: TGTGCCAGCAGCACCCACAGGAGAGGTCCTCGCCTCTATGGCTACACCTTC; CDR3: CASSTHRRGPRLYGYTF
V: TRBV7-3; J: TRBJ1-2; D: TRBD1; size: NA; DNA: TGTGCCAGCAGCCCCGGACAGGATCGGTTGGGTGGCTACACCTTC; CDR3: CASSPGQDRLGGYTF